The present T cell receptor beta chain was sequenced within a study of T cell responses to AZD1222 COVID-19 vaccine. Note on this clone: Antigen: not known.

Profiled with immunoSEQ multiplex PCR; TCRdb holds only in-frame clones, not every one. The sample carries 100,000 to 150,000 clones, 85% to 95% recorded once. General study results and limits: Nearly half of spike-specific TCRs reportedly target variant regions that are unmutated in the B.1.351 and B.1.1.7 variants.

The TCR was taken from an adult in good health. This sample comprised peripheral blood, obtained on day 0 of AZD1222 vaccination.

As DNA, the CDR3 is TGTGCCAGCAGCCTAACAGGGGCCTCAAGCTCCTACGAGCAGTACTTC. Translating gives CASSLTGASSSYEQYF. The chain employs TRBV7-2 and TRBJ2-7; TRBD1 aligns across 7 bases. The CDR3 consists of 16 residues. With V trimmed by 5 bases and J by 0 bases, 10 bases remained unmatched. Germline values: CDR1 SGHTA, CDR2 FQGNSA.